A selection of T cell receptor beta chains follows, all from one sample in a study of vaccination effects on CD4 cells after COVID-19. Their antigens remain unidentified. Assay used: immunoSEQ multiplex PCR; TCRdb lists only in-frame clones, some missing. The sample includes some 69,000 clones, approximately 75% seen only once; the top ten take around 3.2%. Specimen: CD4+ T cells from PBMCs cultured with HCoV-NL63 spike peptides, collected before COVID-19 vaccination. The receptor set was obtained from a human donor who received a COVID-19 vaccine. The CDR3 runs from the conserved cysteine through the conserved F or W. The order of the fields is clone size, D gene, V gene, J gene, CDR3 protein, CDR3 DNA. A D gene is named only where the DNA matches it firmly. Clone size is shown for a subset of rows, as once, few, many or a class of expanded clone.

-	-	TRBV6-5	TRBJ1-4	CASSYEGATNEKLFF	TGTGCCAGCAGTTACGAGGGGGCAACTAATGAAAAACTGTTTTTT
once	-	TRBV19	TRBJ1-5	CASSIATVSNQPQHF	TGTGCCAGTAGTATTGCGACAGTAAGCAATCAGCCCCAGCATTTT
-	TRBD1	TRBV5-1	TRBJ2-3	CASSLSGGSTDTQYF	TGCGCCAGCAGCTTGTCAGGGGGTAGCACAGATACGCAGTATTTT
-	-	TRBV6-2/TRBV6-3	TRBJ1-5	CASSKPFSPQHF	TGTGCCAGCAGTAAACCCTTTAGCCCCCAGCATTTT
-	TRBD2	TRBV5-1	TRBJ2-1	CASNPTSGVVINEQFF	TGCGCCAGCAATCCGACTAGCGGGGTAGTTATCAATGAGCAGTTCTTC
few	TRBD1	TRBV7-9	TRBJ1-2	CASSHATGGYGYTF	TGTGCCAGCAGCCACGCGACAGGGGGCTATGGCTACACCTTC
-	TRBD2	TRBV13	TRBJ2-2	CASSLRGGNTGELFF	TGTGCCAGCAGCCTACGGGGGGGTAACACCGGGGAGCTGTTTTTT
-	TRBD1	TRBV30	TRBJ1-1	CAWRPGDRGLITEAFF	TGTGCCTGGAGGCCCGGTGACAGGGGGCTTATCACTGAAGCTTTCTTT
-	TRBD1	TRBV4-1	TRBJ2-2	CASSQGAGGAGELFF	TGCGCCAGCAGCCAAGGTGCAGGGGGCGCCGGGGAGCTGTTTTTT
-	-	TRBV27	TRBJ1-1	CASSFREDTEAFF	TGTGCCAGCAGTTTTCGAGAGGACACTGAAGCTTTCTTT
few	TRBD2	TRBV7-2	TRBJ2-3	CASSGLVATDTQYF	TGTGCCAGCAGCGGACTAGTTGCGACAGATACGCAGTATTTT
few	TRBD1	TRBV19	TRBJ1-2	CASSVQGVGYTF	TGTGCCAGTAGTGTACAGGGGGTTGGCTACACCTTC
-	-	TRBV18	TRBJ2-3	CASSPVGGPTDTQYF	TGTGCCAGCTCACCAGTCGGGGGGCCGACAGATACGCAGTATTTT
-	-	TRBV12-5	TRBJ1-1	CASGGGTLEAFF	TGTGCTAGTGGCGGAGGGACACTTGAAGCTTTCTTT
-	TRBD1	TRBV27	TRBJ2-5	CASSTPRQGKETQYF	TGTGCCAGCTCGACACCGAGACAGGGTAAAGAGACCCAGTACTTC
once	TRBD2	TRBV30	TRBJ2-2	CAWRLAGGANTGELFF	TGTGCCTGGAGGCTAGCGGGGGGGGCGAACACCGGGGAGCTGTTTTTT
few	-	TRBV7-2	TRBJ1-1	CASSLAGTGMNTEAFF	TGTGCCAGCAGCTTAGCCGGCACAGGGATGAACACTGAAGCTTTCTTT
few	-	TRBV18	TRBJ1-5	CASSPGGFQPQHF	TGTGCCAGCTCACCGGGAGGATTTCAGCCCCAGCATTTT
-	-	TRBV3-1/TRBV3-2	TRBJ1-4	CASSQDRIRVSNEKLFF	TGTGCCAGCAGCCAAGATAGAATTAGGGTATCTAATGAAAAACTGTTTTTT
-	TRBD1	TRBV11-2	TRBJ2-1	CASSLVFRGKRNEQFF	TGTGCCAGCAGCTTAGTATTCAGGGGGAAAAGGAATGAGCAGTTCTTC
-	TRBD2	TRBV10-2	TRBJ2-3	CASRGLAGGLMGSDTQYF	TGCGCCAGCAGAGGACTAGCGGGGGGGCTTATGGGGTCAGATACGCAGTATTTT
few	TRBD1	TRBV2	TRBJ1-5	CASTQSDREWNQPQHF	TGTGCCAGCACCCAATCGGACAGGGAATGGAATCAGCCCCAGCATTTT
-	-	TRBV5-1	TRBJ2-3	CASSSGALDTQYF	TGCGCCAGCAGCTCAGGGGCGTTGGATACGCAGTATTTT
once	TRBD2	TRBV19	TRBJ2-2	CASSFGLAGGRNTGELFF	TGTGCCAGTAGTTTCGGACTAGCGGGGGGGAGAAACACCGGGGAGCTGTTTTTT
-	-	TRBV14	TRBJ1-2	CASSRGATELSYGYTF	TGTGCCAGCAGCCGGGGGGCTACAGAGCTCTCCTATGGCTACACCTTC
-	-	TRBV5-5	TRBJ2-6	CASSSQVVSGANVLTF	TGTGCCAGCAGCTCGCAAGTCGTCTCTGGGGCCAACGTCCTGACTTTC
-	-	TRBV4-1	TRBJ2-4	CASSHITGLSAKNIQYF	TGCGCCAGCAGCCATATTACAGGGTTATCGGCCAAAAACATTCAGTACTTC
-	-	TRBV5-1	TRBJ2-3	CASSSVPLTDTQYF	TGCGCCAGCAGCTCGGTCCCACTCACAGATACGCAGTATTTT
-	-	TRBV5-4	TRBJ2-5	CASSGGAQQETQYF	TGTGCCAGCAGCGGCGGGGCACAACAAGAGACCCAGTACTTC
few	TRBD1	TRBV10-2	TRBJ1-2	CASQDRERNYGYTF	TGCGCCAGCCAGGACAGGGAGCGTAACTATGGCTACACCTTC
-	-	TRBV7-9	TRBJ2-2	CASSWVQNTGELFF	TGTGCCAGCAGCTGGGTTCAGAACACCGGGGAGCTGTTTTTT
few	-	TRBV2	TRBJ1-6	CASRAPLSGSSPLHF	TGTGCCAGCAGGGCCCCGCTCTCAGGGAGTTCACCCCTCCACTTT
-	-	TRBV5-5	TRBJ1-5	CASSLAGLGGNQPQHF	TGTGCCAGCAGCTTGGCCGGCCTAGGAGGCAATCAGCCCCAGCATTTT
once	-	TRBV27	TRBJ2-3	CASSLREASDTQYF	TGTGCCAGCAGTTTAAGGGAAGCGTCAGATACGCAGTATTTT